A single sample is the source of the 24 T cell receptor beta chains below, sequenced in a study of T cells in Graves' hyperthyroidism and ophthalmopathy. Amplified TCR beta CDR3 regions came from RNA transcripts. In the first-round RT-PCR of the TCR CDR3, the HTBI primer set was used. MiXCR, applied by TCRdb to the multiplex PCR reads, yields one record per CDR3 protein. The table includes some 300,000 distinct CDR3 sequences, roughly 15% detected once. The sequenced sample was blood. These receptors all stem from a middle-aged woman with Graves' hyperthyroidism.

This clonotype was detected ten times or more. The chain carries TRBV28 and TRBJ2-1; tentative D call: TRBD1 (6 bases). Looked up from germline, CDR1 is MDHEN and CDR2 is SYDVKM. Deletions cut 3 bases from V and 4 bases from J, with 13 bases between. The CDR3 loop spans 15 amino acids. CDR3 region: CASSLADRTYNEQFF. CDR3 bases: TGTGCCAGCAGTTTGGCCGACAGGACGTACAATGAGCAGTTCTTC.

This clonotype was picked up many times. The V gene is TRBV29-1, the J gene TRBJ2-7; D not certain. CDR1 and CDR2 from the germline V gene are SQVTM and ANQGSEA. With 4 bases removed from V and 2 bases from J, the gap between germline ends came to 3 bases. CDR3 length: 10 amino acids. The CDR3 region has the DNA TGCAGCGTTGGTACCTACGAGCAGTACTTC. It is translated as CSVGTYEQYF.

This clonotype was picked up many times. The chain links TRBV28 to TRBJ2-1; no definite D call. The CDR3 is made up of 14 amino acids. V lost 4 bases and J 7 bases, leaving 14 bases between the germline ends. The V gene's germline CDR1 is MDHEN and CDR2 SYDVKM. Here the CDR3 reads CASSSRVGWNEQFF. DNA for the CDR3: TGTGCCAGCAGTTCCAGAGTAGGGTGGAATGAGCAGTTCTTC.

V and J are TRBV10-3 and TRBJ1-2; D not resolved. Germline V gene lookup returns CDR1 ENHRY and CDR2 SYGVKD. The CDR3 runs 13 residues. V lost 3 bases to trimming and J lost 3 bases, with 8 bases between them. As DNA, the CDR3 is TGTGCCATCAGTGATGAGGAAGACTATGGCTACACCTTC. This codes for CAISDEEDYGYTF.

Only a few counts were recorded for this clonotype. The CDR3 spells CASTPRTSGRVSLNEQFF. In DNA form, the CDR3 reads TGCGCCAGCACCCCCCGGACTAGCGGGAGGGTTTCGCTCAATGAGCAGTTCTTC. The chain is built from TRBV5-1 and TRBJ2-1; 15 nucleotides align to TRBD2. With V trimmed by 6 bases and J by 6 bases, 13 bases remained unmatched. The CDR3 has 18 residues. Germline values: CDR1 SGHRS, CDR2 YFSETQ. Supplemented by reference TRBV5-1 and TRBJ2-1, the full variable domain reads KAGVTQTPRYLIKTRGQQVTLSCSPISGHRSVSWYQQTPGQGLQFLFEYFSETQRNKGNFPGRFSGRQFSNSRSEMNVSTLELGDSALYLCASTPRTSGRVSLNEQFFGPGTRLTVL.

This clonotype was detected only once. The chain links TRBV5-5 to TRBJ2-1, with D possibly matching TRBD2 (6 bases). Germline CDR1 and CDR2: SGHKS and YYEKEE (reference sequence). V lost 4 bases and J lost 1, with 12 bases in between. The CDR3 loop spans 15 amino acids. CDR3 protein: CASSPIADSYNEQFF. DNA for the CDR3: TGTGCCAGCAGCCCAATAGCGGATTCCTACAATGAGCAGTTCTTC. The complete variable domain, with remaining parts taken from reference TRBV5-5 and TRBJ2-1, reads DAGVTQSPTHLIKTRGQQVTLRCSPISGHKSVSWYQQVLGQGPQFIFQYYEKEERGRGNFPDRFSARQFPNYSSELNVNALLLGDSALYLCASSPIADSYNEQFFGPGTRLTVL.

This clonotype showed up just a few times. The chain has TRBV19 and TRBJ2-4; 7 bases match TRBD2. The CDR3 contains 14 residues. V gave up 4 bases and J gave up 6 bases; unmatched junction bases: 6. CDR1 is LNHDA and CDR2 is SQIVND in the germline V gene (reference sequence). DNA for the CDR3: TGTGCCAGTAGTAATCCGGGGGGTGGAAACATTCAGTACTTC. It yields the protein CASSNPGGGNIQYF.

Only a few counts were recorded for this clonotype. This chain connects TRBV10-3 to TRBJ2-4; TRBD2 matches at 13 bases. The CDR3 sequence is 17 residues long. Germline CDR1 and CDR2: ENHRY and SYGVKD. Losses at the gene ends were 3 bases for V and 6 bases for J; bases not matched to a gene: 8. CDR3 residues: CAISEGSRTSGRNIQYF. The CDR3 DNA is TGTGCCATCAGTGAAGGGTCGAGGACTAGCGGGAGAAACATTCAGTACTTC.

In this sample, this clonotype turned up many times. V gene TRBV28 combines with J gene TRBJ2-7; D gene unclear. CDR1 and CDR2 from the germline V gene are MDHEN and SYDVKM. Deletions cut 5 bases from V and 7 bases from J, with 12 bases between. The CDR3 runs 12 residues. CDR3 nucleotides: TGTGCCAGCAGTCTGAGGAAAGAAGAGCAGTACTTC. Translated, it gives CASSLRKEEQYF.

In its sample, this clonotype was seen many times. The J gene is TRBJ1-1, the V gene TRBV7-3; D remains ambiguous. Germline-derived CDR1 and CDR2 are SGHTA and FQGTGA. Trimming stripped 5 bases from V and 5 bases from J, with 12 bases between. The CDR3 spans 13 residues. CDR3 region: CASSPQAGTEAFF. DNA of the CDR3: TGTGCCAGCAGCCCTCAGGCTGGGACTGAAGCTTTCTTT.

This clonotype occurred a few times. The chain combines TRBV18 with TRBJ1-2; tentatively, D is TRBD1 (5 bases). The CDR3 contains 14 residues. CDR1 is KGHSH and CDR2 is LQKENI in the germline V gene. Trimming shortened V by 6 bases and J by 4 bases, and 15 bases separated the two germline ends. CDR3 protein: CASSPPGPTYGYTF. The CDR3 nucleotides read TGTGCCAGCTCCCCTCCGGGGCCGACCTATGGCTACACCTTC.

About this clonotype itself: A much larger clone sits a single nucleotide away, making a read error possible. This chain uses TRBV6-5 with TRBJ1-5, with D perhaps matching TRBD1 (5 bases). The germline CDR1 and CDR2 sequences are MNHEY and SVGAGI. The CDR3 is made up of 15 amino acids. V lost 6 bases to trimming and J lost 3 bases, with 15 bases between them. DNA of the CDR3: TGTGCCAGCAGCGGGGGACGGGCTAACAATCAGCCCCAGCATTTT. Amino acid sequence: CASSGGRANNQPQHF.

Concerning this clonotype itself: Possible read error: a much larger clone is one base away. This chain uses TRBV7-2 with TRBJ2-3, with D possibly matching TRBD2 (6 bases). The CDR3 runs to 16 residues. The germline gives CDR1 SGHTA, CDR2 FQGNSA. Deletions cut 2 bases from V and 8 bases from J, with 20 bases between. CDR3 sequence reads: CASSLIGTIGGGTQYF. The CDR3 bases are TGTGCCAGCAGCTTAATCGGCACTATCGGGGGAGGTACGCAGTATTTT.

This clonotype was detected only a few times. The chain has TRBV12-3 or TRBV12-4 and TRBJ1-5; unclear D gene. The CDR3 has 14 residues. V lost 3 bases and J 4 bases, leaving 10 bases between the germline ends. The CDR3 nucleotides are TGTGCCAGCAGTTTCGACGGGCCGAATCAGCCCCAGCATTTT. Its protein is CASSFDGPNQPQHF.

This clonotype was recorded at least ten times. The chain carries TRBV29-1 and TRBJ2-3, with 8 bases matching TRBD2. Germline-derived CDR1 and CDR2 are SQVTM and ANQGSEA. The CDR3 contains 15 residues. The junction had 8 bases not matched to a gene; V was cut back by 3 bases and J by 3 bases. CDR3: CSVEGSGVGTDTQYF. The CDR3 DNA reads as TGCAGCGTTGAGGGTAGCGGGGTTGGGACAGATACGCAGTATTTT.

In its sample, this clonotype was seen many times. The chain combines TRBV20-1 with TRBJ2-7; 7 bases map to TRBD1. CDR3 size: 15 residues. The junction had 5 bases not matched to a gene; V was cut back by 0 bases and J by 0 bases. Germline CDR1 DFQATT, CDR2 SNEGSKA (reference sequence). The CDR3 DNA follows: TGCAGTGCTAGAGATGGGACAGAAAGCTCCTACGAGCAGTACTTC. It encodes CSARDGTESSYEQYF.

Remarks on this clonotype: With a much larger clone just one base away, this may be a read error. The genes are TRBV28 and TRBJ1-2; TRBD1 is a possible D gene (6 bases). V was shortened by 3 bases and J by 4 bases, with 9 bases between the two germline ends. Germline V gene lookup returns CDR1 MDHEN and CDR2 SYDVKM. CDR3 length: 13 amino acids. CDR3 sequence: CASSFQGIYGYTF. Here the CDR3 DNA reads TGTGCCAGCAGTTTTCAGGGGATCTATGGCTACACCTTC.

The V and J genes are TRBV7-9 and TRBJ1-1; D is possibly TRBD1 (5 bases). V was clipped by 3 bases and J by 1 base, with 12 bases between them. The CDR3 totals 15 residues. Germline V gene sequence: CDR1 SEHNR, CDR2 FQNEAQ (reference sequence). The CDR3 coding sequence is TGTGCCAGCAGCTTTGTCCAGGGAGGGAACACTGAAGCTTTCTTT. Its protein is CASSFVQGGNTEAFF.

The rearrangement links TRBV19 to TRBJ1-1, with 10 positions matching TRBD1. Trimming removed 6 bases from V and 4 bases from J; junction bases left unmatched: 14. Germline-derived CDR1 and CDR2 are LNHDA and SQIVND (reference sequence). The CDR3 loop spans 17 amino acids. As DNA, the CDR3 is TGTGCCAGTAGCCTGGGTGGGATAGGACAGGGGGGCACTGAAGCTTTCTTT. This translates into CASSLGGIGQGGTEAFF.

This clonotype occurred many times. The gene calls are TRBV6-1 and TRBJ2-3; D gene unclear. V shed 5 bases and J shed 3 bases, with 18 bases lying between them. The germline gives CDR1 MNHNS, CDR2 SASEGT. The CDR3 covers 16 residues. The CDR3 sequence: CASSYAPVQRTDTQYF. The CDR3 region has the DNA TGTGCCAGCAGTTACGCCCCAGTACAACGAACAGATACGCAGTATTTT.

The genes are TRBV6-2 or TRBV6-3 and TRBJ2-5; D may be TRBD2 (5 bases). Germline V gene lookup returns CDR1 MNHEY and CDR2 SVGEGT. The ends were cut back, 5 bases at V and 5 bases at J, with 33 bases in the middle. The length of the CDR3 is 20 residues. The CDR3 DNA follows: TGTGCCAGCAGTCACCCCTTCAGGACTGTCGTGGGTCGGAGGACGGAGACCCAGTACTTC. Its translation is CASSHPFRTVVGRRTETQYF.

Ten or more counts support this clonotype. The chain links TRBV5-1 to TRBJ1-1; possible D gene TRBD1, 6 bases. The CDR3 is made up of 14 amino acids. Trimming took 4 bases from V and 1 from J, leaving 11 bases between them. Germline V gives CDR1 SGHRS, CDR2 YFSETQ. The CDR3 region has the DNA TGCGCCAGCAGCGCAGGGGTAGGGAACACTGAAGCTTTCTTT. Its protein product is CASSAGVGNTEAFF. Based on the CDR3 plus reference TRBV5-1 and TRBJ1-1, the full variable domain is KAGVTQTPRYLIKTRGQQVTLSCSPISGHRSVSWYQQTPGQGLQFLFEYFSETQRNKGNFPGRFSGRQFSNSRSEMNVSTLELGDSALYLCASSAGVGNTEAFFGQGTRLTVV.

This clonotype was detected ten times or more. In DNA, the CDR3 is TGTGCCAGCAGCTTAGCGAGCAGAAACACTGAAGCTTTCTTT. Its translation: CASSLASRNTEAFF. The V gene is TRBV7-9, the J gene TRBJ1-1; the D is unclear. CDR3 length equals 14 residues. CDR1 is SEHNR, CDR2 FQNEAQ, per germline (reference sequence). V shed 0 bases and J shed 2 bases, with 7 bases lying between them.

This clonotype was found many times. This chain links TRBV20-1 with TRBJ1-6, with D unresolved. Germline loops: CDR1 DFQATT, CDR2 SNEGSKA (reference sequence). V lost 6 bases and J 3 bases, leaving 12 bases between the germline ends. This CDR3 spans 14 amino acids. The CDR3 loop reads CSAAGGGYNSPLHF. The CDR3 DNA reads TGCAGTGCCGCGGGTGGCGGCTATAATTCACCCCTCCACTTT.